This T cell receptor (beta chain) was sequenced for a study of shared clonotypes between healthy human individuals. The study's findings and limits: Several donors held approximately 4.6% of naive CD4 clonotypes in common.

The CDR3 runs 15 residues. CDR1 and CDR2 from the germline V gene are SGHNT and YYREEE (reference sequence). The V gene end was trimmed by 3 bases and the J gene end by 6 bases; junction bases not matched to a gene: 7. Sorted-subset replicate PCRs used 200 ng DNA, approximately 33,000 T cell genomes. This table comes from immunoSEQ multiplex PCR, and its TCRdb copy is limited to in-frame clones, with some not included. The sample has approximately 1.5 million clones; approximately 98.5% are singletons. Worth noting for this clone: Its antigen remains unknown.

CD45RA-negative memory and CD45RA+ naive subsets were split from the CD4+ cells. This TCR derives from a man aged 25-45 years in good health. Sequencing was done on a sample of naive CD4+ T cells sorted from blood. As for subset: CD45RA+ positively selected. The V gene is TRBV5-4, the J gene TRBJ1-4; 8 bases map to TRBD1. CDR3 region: CASSSTGVDDEKLFF. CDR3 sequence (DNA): TGTGCCAGCAGCTCGACAGGGGTTGACGATGAAAAACTGTTTTTT.